The 12 T cell receptor beta chains in this list originate from one sample, sequenced in a study of neoadjuvant nivolumab and ipilimumab in lung cancer. Data came from immunoSEQ multiplex PCR; TCRdb stores just in-frame clones and leaves some out. The data show under 4,500 clones, roughly 76% seen once. Here the sequenced sample was peripheral blood, taken after neoadjuvant nivolumab, alone or with ipilimumab, at or shortly before surgery. The receptors shown here come from an adult with non-small cell lung cancer.

The chain uses TRBV28 and TRBJ1-3; D not certain. The V end was cut by 7 bases, the J end by 0 bases, with 7 bases between. The CDR3 spans 13 residues. Germline loops: CDR1 MDHEN, CDR2 SYDVKM. This CDR3 is CASTTPSGNTIYF. In DNA form, the CDR3 reads TGTGCCAGCACAACCCCCTCTGGAAACACCATATATTTT.

The chain carries TRBV5-1 and TRBJ1-5; TRBD1 is a possible D gene (5 bases). Trimming shortened V by 0 bases and J by 3 bases, and 10 bases separated the two germline ends. CDR1 is SGHRS and CDR2 is YFSETQ in the germline V gene. The CDR3 is 15 residues long. The CDR3, as DNA: TGCGCCAGCAGCTTGGGAGACAGCCTCAATCAGCCCCAGCATTTT. The encoded protein is CASSLGDSLNQPQHF.

The rearrangement links TRBV27 to TRBJ1-1; D might be TRBD1 (5 bases). Germline CDR1 reads MNHEY; CDR2 reads SMNVEV (reference sequence). This CDR3 has 15 amino acids. The V gene lost 6 bases and the J gene lost 5 bases, with 19 bases spanning the gap. The CDR3 coding sequence is TGTGCCAGCAGGCCCTCCGGGACTTATCAGACTGAAGCTTTCTTT. Protein product: CASRPSGTYQTEAFF.

The chain is built from TRBV4-3 and TRBJ2-7, with 7 nucleotides matching TRBD2. The CDR3 is 15 amino acids. Germline V gene data show CDR1 as LGHNA and CDR2 as YSLEER. Germline trimming cut 3 bases from V and 3 bases from J; bases unmatched to any gene: 8. CDR3 in amino acids: CASSQLADGNYEQYF. Here the CDR3 DNA reads TGCGCCAGCAGCCAGCTAGCGGACGGAAACTACGAGCAGTACTTC.

The chain combines TRBV9 with TRBJ2-1; TRBD2 matches 9 bases. The CDR3 has 20 residues. The trim removed 1 base at V and 0 bases at J, leaving 14 bases unmatched. The germline gives CDR1 SGDLS, CDR2 YYNGEE. The CDR3 nucleotides are TGTGCCAGCAGCGTATCCGTTACTAGCGGGCACTCTAGCTCCTACAATGAGCAGTTCTTC. This sequence encodes CASSVSVTSGHSSSYNEQFF.

In this sample, this clone turned up a few times. V usage is TRBV19 and J usage is TRBJ1-4, with D hard to call. The germline V and J ends were trimmed by 7 bases and 8 bases, with 8 bases remaining between them. Germline-derived CDR1 and CDR2 are LNHDA and SQIVND (reference sequence). The CDR3 totals 11 residues. Written as DNA, the CDR3 is TGTGCCAGTACGGAAAGGGAAAAACTGTTTTTT. Protein product: CASTEREKLFF.

Details on this clone: An end of the junction differs from the germline gene, which may be a read error. J is TRBJ2-7 and V is TRBV18; 8 positions agree with TRBD2. The CDR3 totals 12 residues. Germline lookup yields CDR1 KGHSH and CDR2 LQKENI. CDR3 sequence (DNA): TGTGCCAGCTCGCAGGGACTAGTAGGGATTAACTTC. Its translation is CASSQGLVGINF.

J is TRBJ1-5 and V is TRBV7-9; 9 bases align to TRBD1. The junction had 16 bases not matched to a gene; V was cut back by 4 bases and J by 9 bases. This CDR3 has 17 amino acids. The germline gives CDR1 SEHNR, CDR2 FQNEAQ (reference sequence). CDR3 in amino acids: CASSSEGTGTGYRPQHF. Here the CDR3 DNA reads TGTGCCAGCAGCTCTGAGGGAACCGGGACAGGGTATCGGCCCCAGCATTTT.

V gene TRBV28 combines with J gene TRBJ2-2, with a weak D call TRBD1 (6 bases). V was clipped by 6 bases and J by 7 bases, with 27 bases between them. The CDR3 is 18 amino acids. Germline assignment: CDR1 MDHEN and CDR2 SYDVKM. For the CDR3, the DNA is TGTGCCAGCAGCCGCAGGGGTTTTTCGTCAGAGAGGTACGGGGAGCTGTTTTTT. It codes for CASSRRGFSSERYGELFF.

The genes are TRBV2 and TRBJ2-1; 10 bases map to TRBD2. The CDR3 loop spans 19 amino acids. Germline loops: CDR1 SNHLY, CDR2 FYNNEI. The V and J ends lost 3 bases and 4 bases, in that order; junction bases with no gene match: 15. CDR3 amino acids: CASSDLGTSVRGWYNEQFF. CDR3 coding DNA: TGTGCCAGCAGTGATTTGGGGACTAGCGTACGTGGATGGTACAATGAGCAGTTCTTC. Combining the CDR3 with reference TRBV2 and TRBJ2-1 gives the whole variable domain EPEVTQTPSHQVTQMGQEVILRCVPISNHLYFYWYRQILGQKVEFLVSFYNNEISEKSEIFDDQFSVERPDGSNFTLKIRSTKLEDSAMYFCASSDLGTSVRGWYNEQFFGPGTRLTVL.

The CDR3 DNA is TGTGCCAGCAGCTTAGCGTCTCTGGCGACCCCCTACGAGCAGTACTTC. It is translated as CASSLASLATPYEQYF. The genes are TRBV7-2 and TRBJ2-7; no definite D call. The V gene's germline CDR1 is SGHTA and CDR2 FQGNSA. This CDR3 spans 16 amino acids. The ends were cut back, 0 bases at V and 2 bases at J, with 14 bases in the middle.

V gene TRBV5-8 combines with J gene TRBJ2-4, with 12 positions matching TRBD2. This CDR3 has 17 residues. The germline V gene encodes CDR1 SGHTS and CDR2 YDEGEE. V trimming: 2 bases; J trimming: 8 bases; junction bases outside the gene matches: 11. The CDR3 sequence: CASSLGLAGQLWDIQYF. In DNA form, the CDR3 reads TGTGCCAGCAGCTTAGGACTAGCGGGACAACTGTGGGACATTCAGTACTTC.